These T cell receptor beta chains were read from a single sample in a study of T cells in Graves' hyperthyroidism and ophthalmopathy. MiXCR, applied by TCRdb to the multiplex PCR reads, yields one record per CDR3 protein. This sample carries hundreds of thousands of distinct CDR3 sequences, less than 25% of them seen once, and the ten largest clones take about 35%. The sequencing sample was made of blood. Receptors were obtained from a man between 25 and 39 years old with Graves' ophthalmopathy. The CDR3 runs from the conserved cysteine through the conserved F or W. The D gene is left open where the match is weak. Not every row has a clone size; where given, it reads once, few, many or a size class.

>few|TRBV29-1|TRBD1|TRBJ2-5
TGCAGCGTCAGACCGGGACAGGGCTTCCCCGAGACCCAGTACTTC
CSVRPGQGFPETQYF
>few|TRBV29-1|-|TRBJ2-3
TGCAGCGTTGGGGTCAGGGGCTACCTATATACGCAGTATTTT
CSVGVRGYLYTQYF
>few|TRBV9|-|TRBJ1-1
TGTGCCAGCAGCGTAGCTTCCGGAACGGGCACGGACACTGAAGCTTTCTTT
CASSVASGTGTDTEAFF
>few|TRBV2|TRBD1|TRBJ1-5
TGTGCCAGCAAGGGACAGACCAATCAGCCCCAGCATTTT
CASKGQTNQPQHF
>-|TRBV29-1|-|TRBJ2-5
TGCAGCGTTCTTATGGAGACCCAGTACTTC
CSVLMETQYF
>-|TRBV12-3/TRBV12-4|TRBD1|TRBJ1-5
TGTGCCAGCAGGACCGGGACAGGGTTCGAGCCCCAGCATTTT
CASRTGTGFEPQHF
>many|TRBV11-2|-|TRBJ2-5
TGTGCCAGCAGGAGGACGGGGGAGACCCAGTACTTC
CASRRTGETQYF
>few|TRBV28|TRBD2|TRBJ2-1
TGTGCCAGCAGTACCGGACTAGCGGCCTCCTACAATGAGCAGTTCTTC
CASSTGLAASYNEQFF
>-|TRBV7-9|-|TRBJ2-2
TGTGCCAGCAGCTTTACTGGGAGAGCCGGGGAGCTGTTTTTT
CASSFTGRAGELFF
>-|TRBV5-6|-|TRBJ1-1
TGTGCCGGCAGCTTTAGCGGCCTCGTGAACACTGAAGCTTTCTTT
CAGSFSGLVNTEAFF
>few|TRBV3-1|-|TRBJ2-3
TGTGCCAGCAGCCAAATTGTTAGGCAGGTAAATACGCAGTATTTT
CASSQIVRQVNTQYF
>many|TRBV28|TRBD2|TRBJ2-7
TGTGCCAGCAGCTCCGGGACTACACCCTACGAGCAGTACTTC
CASSSGTTPYEQYF
>many|TRBV2|-|TRBJ2-1
TGTGCCAGCAGTGAATCAGGGTACGGTGAGCAGTTCTTC
CASSESGYGEQFF
>many|TRBV30|-|TRBJ1-2
TGTGCCTGGAGGCAGGGAGGCTCCTATGGCTACACCTTC
CAWRQGGSYGYTF
>many|TRBV28|-|TRBJ2-1
TGTGCCAGCAGTTTATACGTCTACAATGAGCAGTTCTTC
CASSLYVYNEQFF
>many|TRBV28|TRBD1|TRBJ2-3
TGTGCCAGCAGGGACAGGAGGTGGTATTTT
CASRDRRWYF
>many|TRBV20-1|-|TRBJ1-1
TGCAGTGCTAGAGATTGGAGAGGGTCCGAAGCTTTCTTT
CSARDWRGSEAFF
>-|TRBV19|-|TRBJ2-1
TGTGCCAGTAGTCGACAGGGGACAGTGACCGTGACTAGCAATTTTAATGAGCAGTTCTTC
CASSRQGTVTVTSNFNEQFF
>-|TRBV11-2|TRBD1|TRBJ2-7
TGTGCCAGCAGCCCACAGGGGGCCACCTACGAGCAGTACTTC
CASSPQGATYEQYF
>few|TRBV6-1|-|TRBJ1-5
TGTGCCAGCAACAAATTATTTCAGCCCCAGCATTTT
CASNKLFQPQHF
>many|TRBV28|TRBD1|TRBJ2-3
TGTGCCAGCAGTGGACAGGTCGGTAGCACAGATACGCAGTATTTT
CASSGQVGSTDTQYF
>-|TRBV15|TRBD2|TRBJ2-3
TGTGCCACCAGCAGCCGGCGGGAGCGTGTAGCAGATACGCAGTATTTT
CATSSRRERVADTQYF